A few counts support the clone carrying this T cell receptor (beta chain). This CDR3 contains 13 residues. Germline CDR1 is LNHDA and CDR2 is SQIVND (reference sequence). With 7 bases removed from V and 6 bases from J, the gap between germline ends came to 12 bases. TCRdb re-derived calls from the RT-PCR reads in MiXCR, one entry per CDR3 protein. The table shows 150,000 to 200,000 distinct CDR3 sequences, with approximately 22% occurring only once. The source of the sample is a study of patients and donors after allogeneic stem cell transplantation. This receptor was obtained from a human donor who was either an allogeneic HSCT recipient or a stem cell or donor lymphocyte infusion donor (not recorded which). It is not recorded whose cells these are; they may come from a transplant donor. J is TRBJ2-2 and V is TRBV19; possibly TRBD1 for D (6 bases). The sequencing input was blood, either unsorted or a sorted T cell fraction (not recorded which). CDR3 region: CASIRGSSGELFF. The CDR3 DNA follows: TGTGCCAGTATAAGGGGGTCTTCCGGGGAGCTGTTTTTT.